Listed here is a single TCR beta chain. The antigen is unknown. These data come from a study of blood T cells in healthy people across ages. General study findings and limits: Long-lived donors carried more naive CD4+ cells and greater diversity than aged donors.

The CDR3 is made up of 12 amino acids. CDR1 is MNHEY, CDR2 SMNVEV, per germline (reference sequence). V was cut by 7 bases and J by 7 bases, with 11 bases left in between. Those donating, healthy Caucasian individuals from Russia, were aged roughly 6 to 100. Each donor gave roughly 9.8 milliliters of peripheral blood. A J-beta primer mix and a sample-barcoded 5' primer were used in a second PCR of about 7 to 11 cycles. TCRdb re-analysed the 5' RACE reads in MiXCR, keeping a single row per CDR3 protein. The repertoire consists of approximately 800,000 distinct CDR3 sequences, with roughly 64% occurring once and the leading ten covering over 20%.

This TCR derives from a man aged 25-45 years in good health. This chain uses TRBV27 with TRBJ2-1, with D perhaps matching TRBD2 (7 bases). What was sequenced was blood. This CDR3 is CASTGGGNEQFF. The DNA of the CDR3 is TGTGCCAGCACGGGGGGCGGGAATGAGCAGTTCTTC.